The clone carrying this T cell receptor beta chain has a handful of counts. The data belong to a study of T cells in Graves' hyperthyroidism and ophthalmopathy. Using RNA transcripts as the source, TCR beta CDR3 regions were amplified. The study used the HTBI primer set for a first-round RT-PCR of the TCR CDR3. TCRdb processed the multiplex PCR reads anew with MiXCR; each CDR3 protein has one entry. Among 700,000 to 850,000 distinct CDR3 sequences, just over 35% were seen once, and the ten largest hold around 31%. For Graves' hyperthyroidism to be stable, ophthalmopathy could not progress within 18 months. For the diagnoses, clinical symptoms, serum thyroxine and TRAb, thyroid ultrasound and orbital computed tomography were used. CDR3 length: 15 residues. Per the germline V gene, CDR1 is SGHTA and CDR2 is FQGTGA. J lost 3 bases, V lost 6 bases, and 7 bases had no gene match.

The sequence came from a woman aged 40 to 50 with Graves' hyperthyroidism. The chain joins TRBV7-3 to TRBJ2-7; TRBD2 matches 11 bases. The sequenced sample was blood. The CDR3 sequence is CASSLTSGDYYEQYF. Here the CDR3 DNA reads TGTGCCAGCAGTTTGACTAGCGGGGACTACTACGAGCAGTACTTC.